This TCR beta chain is drawn from a study of shared clonotypes between healthy human individuals. About the study: Researchers assigned three CD4 naive, three CD4 memory, two CD8 naive and one CD8 memory plate to each donor. Study-wide results and caveats: Represented genetic and exposure-history diversity was restricted by having few donors.

CD45RO-negative cells were positively selected for CCR7, leaving out terminally differentiated effector memory CD45RA+ cells. In the study's own analysis: There were no quality scores in the junction-only immunoSEQ sequences, so filtering differed. The table came from immunoSEQ multiplex PCR; TCRdb's copy has only in-frame clones and leaves some out. The DNA was the basis for D and trimming; V, J and clone size are from that table. Here the sample spans 2 million or so clones, about 95% being singletons. The germline V gene has CDR1 SGHVS and CDR2 FQNEAQ. This CDR3 comprises 12 residues. V was trimmed by 5 bases and J by 9 bases, leaving 11 bases between them. With respect to this clone: Its specificity is unknown.

The specimen sequenced was naive CD8+ T cells sorted from blood. This rearrangement joins TRBV7-8 to TRBJ2-1, with D unresolved. The clonotype comes from a man aged 18 to 30 in good health. The CDR3 protein is CASSAAWSEQFF. The CDR3 region has the DNA TGTGCCAGCAGCGCCGCCTGGAGTGAGCAGTTCTTC.